This paragraph reports one T cell receptor (beta chain). TCRdb keeps only in-frame clones here, not all; method: immunoSEQ multiplex PCR. The data hold around 300,000 clones, with approximately 89% observed a single time. The V end was cut by 3 bases, the J end by 5 bases, with 14 bases between. The CDR3 has 15 residues. CDR1 and CDR2 from the germline V gene are SGHRS and YFSETQ. Cohorts were based on clinical histories the participants reported. The data were obtained in a study of blood T cell repertoires in COVID-19. The chain carries TRBV5-1 and TRBJ2-2, with a tentative D call TRBD1 (7 bases). The receptor was isolated from a man aged 25-45 years who had recovered from COVID-19. Sequencing used PBMCs or T cells enriched from blood (not recorded which). The CDR3 sequence is CASSWGDSGTGELFF. The CDR3 DNA is TGCGCCAGCAGCTGGGGGGACAGTGGGACCGGGGAGCTGTTTTTT.